This T cell receptor beta chain was retrieved from a study of T cell repertoires in cytomegalovirus infection (dated by TCRdb to about 2019). Concerning the study at large: Alongside well-studied HLA-B-restricted epitopes, the peptide stimulations were aimed at recently identified HLA-C-restricted CMV epitopes, whose presentation resists viral immunomodulation. Because public TCR beta signatures pointed to carriage of CMV infection together with the matching HLA type, the HLA type of each donor mattered for the analysis.

The treatment or condition label corresponds to: in vitro stimulation with specific CMV peptide epitopes to enrich CMV-specific T cells. The sequencer was an Illumina HiSeq 1500. TCRdb took the public reads, trimmed them with fastp at Q25, ran MiXCR for clone calling and kept in-frame beta chains. Here each entry gathers all rows of one CDR3 protein and keeps the most common genes and DNA. Here the sample has 200,000 to 250,000 distinct CDR3 sequences; 35% to 40% occur a single time. 59% of the sample is held by the ten biggest clonotypes. On this clonotype itself: The antigen it recognizes is unknown. Base quality data are lacking; no much larger clone is found one base away.

V sheds 1 base and J sheds 5 bases, leaving 14 bases between their ends. Measured from the cysteine to the phenylalanine, the CDR3 is 15 residues long. Only CDR3 DNA is held: 45 bases, read in frame from base 1. In the germline V gene, CDR1 corresponds to MNHEY and CDR2 to SVGAGI. General study outcomes and caveats: Carriers of CMV infection plus the relevant HLA type were discriminated by the cumulative frequency of public TCR beta family members in the study cohort and in an independent roughly 380-donor cohort. The ex vivo response was dominated by HLA-C-restricted CMV-specific TCR beta clonotypes, and the single most frequent clonotype in two of eight donors was supplied by these HLA-C-restricted clonotypes.

The sequence joins TRBV6-5 to TRBJ1-2; the D gene remains uncertain. The receptor was isolated from a human donor in good health (CMV status not recorded). Some clones in this sample may be carry-over from other donors' samples. The specimen was CD8+ T cells from cultured PBMCs, collected from culture after CMV antigen stimulation. The CDR3 region has the sequence CASSYYQDDLYGYTF. The DNA sequence is as follows: TGTGCCAGCAGTTACTACCAGGATGATCTTTATGGCTACACCTTC.